This T cell receptor beta chain appears in the sequencing data of a study of blood T cell repertoires in COVID-19. In the study overall: Samples came from the United States, Italy and Spain, spanning acute and convalescent COVID-19. PBMCs, B-cell-depleted T cells, or T cells were the source of the cDNA or gDNA that made up the material.

This clone was counted a few times. In the original workflow: From reference gene primer amplification, estimates of nucleated cell counts were derived. Sequenced by immunoSEQ multiplex PCR; TCRdb stores in-frame clones only, minus some. V and J calls and clone size are those listed in that table; D and trimming were worked out from the DNA. Here the sample spans 200,000 to 250,000 clones, more than 75% being singletons. CDR3 length: 13 residues. The germline V and J ends were trimmed by 7 bases and 4 bases, with 13 bases remaining between them. Germline CDR1 and CDR2: WSHSY and SAAADI. This chain joins TRBV10-2 and TRBJ1-1; tentatively, D is TRBD1 (6 bases). The sequence was collected from a middle-aged man who had recovered from COVID-19. The sample taken for sequencing was peripheral blood. CDR3 region: CASTPTGFTEAFF. CDR3 sequence (DNA): TGCGCCAGCACCCCAACAGGGTTCACTGAAGCTTTCTTT.